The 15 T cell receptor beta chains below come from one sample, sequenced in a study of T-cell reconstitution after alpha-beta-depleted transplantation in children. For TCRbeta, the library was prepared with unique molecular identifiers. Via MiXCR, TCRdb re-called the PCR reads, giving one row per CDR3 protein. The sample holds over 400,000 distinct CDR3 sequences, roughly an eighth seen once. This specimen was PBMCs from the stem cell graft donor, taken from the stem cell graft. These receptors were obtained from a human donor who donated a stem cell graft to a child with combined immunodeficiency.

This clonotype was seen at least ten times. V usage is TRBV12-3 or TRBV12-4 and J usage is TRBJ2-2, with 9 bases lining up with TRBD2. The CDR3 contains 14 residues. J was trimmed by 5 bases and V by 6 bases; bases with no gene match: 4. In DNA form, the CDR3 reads TGTGCCAGCAGGGGGCTAGCGGGGACCGGGGAGCTGTTTTTT. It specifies CASRGLAGTGELFF.

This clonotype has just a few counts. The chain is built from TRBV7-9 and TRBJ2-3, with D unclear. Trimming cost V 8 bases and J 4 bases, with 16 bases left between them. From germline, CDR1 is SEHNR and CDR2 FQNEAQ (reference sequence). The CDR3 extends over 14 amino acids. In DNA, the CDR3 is TGTGCCAGCCAAAGGGTTTTTGGCGCAGATACGCAGTATTTT. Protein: CASQRVFGADTQYF.

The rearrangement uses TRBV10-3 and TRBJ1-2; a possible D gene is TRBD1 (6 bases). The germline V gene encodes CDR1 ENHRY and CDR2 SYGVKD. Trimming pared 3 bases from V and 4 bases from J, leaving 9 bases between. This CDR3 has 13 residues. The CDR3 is CAISDSRGYGYTF. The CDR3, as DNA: TGTGCCATCAGTGATTCCAGGGGCTATGGCTACACCTTC.

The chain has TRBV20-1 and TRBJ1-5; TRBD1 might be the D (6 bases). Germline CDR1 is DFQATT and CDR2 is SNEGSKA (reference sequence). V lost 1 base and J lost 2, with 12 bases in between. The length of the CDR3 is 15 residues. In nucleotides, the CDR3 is TGCAGTGCTAGAGGGGGGGGGCGGGGCAATCAGCCCCAGCATTTT. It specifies CSARGGGRGNQPQHF.

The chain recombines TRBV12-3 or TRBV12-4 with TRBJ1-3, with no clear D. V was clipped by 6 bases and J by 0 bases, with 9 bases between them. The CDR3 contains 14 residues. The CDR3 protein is CASSPEFSGNTIYF. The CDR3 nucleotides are TGTGCCAGCAGCCCAGAGTTCTCTGGAAACACCATATATTTT.

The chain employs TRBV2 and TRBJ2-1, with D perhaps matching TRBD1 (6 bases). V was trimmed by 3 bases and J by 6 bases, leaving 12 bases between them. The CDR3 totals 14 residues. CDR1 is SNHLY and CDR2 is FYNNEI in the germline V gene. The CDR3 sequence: CASSERGTTNEQFF. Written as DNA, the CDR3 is TGTGCCAGCAGTGAGAGGGGGACCACCAATGAGCAGTTCTTC.

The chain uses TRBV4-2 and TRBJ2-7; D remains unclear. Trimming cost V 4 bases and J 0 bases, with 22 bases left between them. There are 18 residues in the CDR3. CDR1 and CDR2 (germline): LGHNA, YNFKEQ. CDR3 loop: CASSLGLLGWAISYEQYF. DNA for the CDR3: TGTGCCAGCAGCCTTGGGCTCCTTGGATGGGCGATCTCCTACGAGCAGTACTTC.

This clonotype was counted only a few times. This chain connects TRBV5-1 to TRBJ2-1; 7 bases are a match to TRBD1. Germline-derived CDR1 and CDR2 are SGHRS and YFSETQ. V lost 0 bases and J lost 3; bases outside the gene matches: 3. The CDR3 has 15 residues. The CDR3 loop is CASSLVGQYYNEQFF. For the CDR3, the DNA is TGCGCCAGCAGCTTGGTGGGACAGTACTACAATGAGCAGTTCTTC.

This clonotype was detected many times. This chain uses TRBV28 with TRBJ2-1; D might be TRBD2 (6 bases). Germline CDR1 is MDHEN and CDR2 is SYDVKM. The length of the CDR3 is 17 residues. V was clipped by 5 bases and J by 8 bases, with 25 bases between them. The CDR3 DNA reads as TGTGCCAGCAGTGTCTTCACCGGGACTCCCGGAGGGCATGAGCAGTTCTTC. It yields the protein CASSVFTGTPGGHEQFF.

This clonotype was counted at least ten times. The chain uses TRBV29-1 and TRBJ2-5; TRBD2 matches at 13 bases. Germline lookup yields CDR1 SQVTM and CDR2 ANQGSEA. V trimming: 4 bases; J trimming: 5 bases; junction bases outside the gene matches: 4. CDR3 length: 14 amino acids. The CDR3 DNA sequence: TGCAGCGTTGGGACTAGCGGGGGTGTGGAGACCCAGTACTTC. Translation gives CSVGTSGGVETQYF.

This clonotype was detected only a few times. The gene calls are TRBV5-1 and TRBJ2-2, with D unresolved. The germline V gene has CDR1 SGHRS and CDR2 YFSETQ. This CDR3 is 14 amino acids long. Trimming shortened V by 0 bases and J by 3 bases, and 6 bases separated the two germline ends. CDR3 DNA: TGCGCCAGCAGCTTGGACAGATACACCGGGGAGCTGTTTTTT. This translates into CASSLDRYTGELFF.

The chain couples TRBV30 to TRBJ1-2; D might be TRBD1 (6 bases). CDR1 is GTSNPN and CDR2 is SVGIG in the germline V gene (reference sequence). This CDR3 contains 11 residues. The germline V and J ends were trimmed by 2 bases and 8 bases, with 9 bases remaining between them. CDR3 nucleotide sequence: TGTGCCTGGAGTTCAGGGGCCGGCTACACCTTC. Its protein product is CAWSSGAGYTF.

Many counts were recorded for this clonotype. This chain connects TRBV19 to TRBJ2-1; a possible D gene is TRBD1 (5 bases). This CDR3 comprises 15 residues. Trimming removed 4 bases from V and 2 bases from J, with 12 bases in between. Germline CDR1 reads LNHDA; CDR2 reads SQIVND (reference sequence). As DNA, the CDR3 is TGTGCCAGTAGTACCTCAGGGTTAGCCTACAATGAGCAGTTCTTC. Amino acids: CASSTSGLAYNEQFF.

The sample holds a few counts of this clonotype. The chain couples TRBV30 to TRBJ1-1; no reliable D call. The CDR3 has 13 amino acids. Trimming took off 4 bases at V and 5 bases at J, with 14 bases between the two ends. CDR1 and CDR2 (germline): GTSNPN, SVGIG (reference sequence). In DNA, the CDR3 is TGTGCCTGGACGGAGGGCATGAGGACTGAAGCTTTCTTT. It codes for CAWTEGMRTEAFF.

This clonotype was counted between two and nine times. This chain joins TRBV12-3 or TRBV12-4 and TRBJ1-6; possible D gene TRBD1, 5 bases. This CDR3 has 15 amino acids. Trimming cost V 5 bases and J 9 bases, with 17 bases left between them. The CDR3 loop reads CASSRRQGPASPLHF. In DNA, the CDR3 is TGTGCCAGCAGTCGGAGGCAGGGTCCTGCTTCACCCCTCCACTTT.